These 17 T cell receptor beta chains share one sample of origin, sequenced in a study of control samples from healthy donors and cancer patients. The table came from immunoSEQ multiplex PCR; TCRdb's copy has only in-frame clones and leaves some out. The table lists 90,000 to 120,000 clones, 70% to 85% of them singletons. The sequencing sample was made of blood. These receptors all come from a man between 18 and 29 years old in good health.

The gene calls are TRBV5-1 and TRBJ1-2; the match to TRBD1 covers 10 bases. Per the germline V gene, CDR1 is SGHRS and CDR2 is YFSETQ. Trimming took 2 bases from V and 7 from J; bases not matched to a gene: 11. This CDR3 is 16 amino acids long. The CDR3 region has the DNA TGCGCCAGCAGCTTATCCCCGGGACAGGGGACTGGTGGCTACACCTTC. Protein: CASSLSPGQGTGGYTF. Using reference TRBV5-1 and TRBJ1-2 for the parts outside the CDR3, the full variable domain is KAGVTQTPRYLIKTRGQQVTLSCSPISGHRSVSWYQQTPGQGLQFLFEYFSETQRNKGNFPGRFSGRQFSNSRSEMNVSTLELGDSALYLCASSLSPGQGTGGYTFGSGTRLTVV.

The rearrangement joins TRBV19 to TRBJ1-1; D ambiguous. Trimming took off 6 bases at V and 6 bases at J, with 14 bases between the two ends. This CDR3 is 13 amino acids long. CDR1 LNHDA and CDR2 SQIVND come from the germline V gene (reference sequence). The CDR3 DNA sequence: TGTGCCAGTAGCCTAAGGGCAGGTTCTGAAGCTTTCTTT. This sequence encodes CASSLRAGSEAFF.

This chain connects TRBV4-1 to TRBJ2-3; possibly TRBD1 or TRBD2 for D (6 bases each). The CDR3 covers 19 residues. The V and J ends lost 0 bases and 0 bases respectively, with 19 bases between them. Germline V gene sequence: CDR1 MGHRA, CDR2 YSYEKL. The CDR3 loop reads CASSQEGGPFLISTDTQYF. The CDR3 DNA follows: TGCGCCAGCAGCCAAGAAGGGGGGCCTTTCCTTATTAGCACAGATACGCAGTATTTT.

The V gene is TRBV28, the J gene TRBJ1-1, with 7 bases that match TRBD1. The CDR3 sequence is 13 residues long. Per the germline V gene, CDR1 is MDHEN and CDR2 is SYDVKM. With V trimmed by 7 bases and J by 3 bases, 5 bases remained unmatched. In DNA, the CDR3 is TGTGCCAGCACTCCAGGGGGAGACACTGAAGCTTTCTTT. Protein sequence: CASTPGGDTEAFF.

The chain employs TRBV10-3 and TRBJ2-1, with 16 positions matching TRBD2. The V segment lost 10 bases and the J segment 6 bases; nucleotides outside the gene matches: 3. Germline V gene data show CDR1 as ENHRY and CDR2 as SYGVKD. The CDR3 runs 14 residues. The chain's CDR3 is CATGTSGGVNEQFF. CDR3 in DNA: TGTGCCACCGGGACTAGCGGGGGGGTCAATGAGCAGTTCTTC.

The table lists this clone with a few counts. DNA of the CDR3: TGTGCCAGCAGCCCCCAGACAGGGATCTCACCCCTCCACTTT. Protein sequence: CASSPQTGISPLHF. The chain recombines TRBV11-2 with TRBJ1-6; TRBD1 matches 7 bases. Germline loops: CDR1 SGHAT, CDR2 FQNNGV. J gave up 10 bases and V 5 bases, and 8 bases lay outside the gene matches. The CDR3 totals 14 residues.

This clone was seen more than once but under ten times. The chain carries TRBV5-1 and TRBJ1-4, with 7 positions matching TRBD1. The CDR3 extends over 14 amino acids. V was clipped by 0 bases and J by 5 bases; unmatched bases: 1. CDR1 SGHRS and CDR2 YFSETQ come from the germline V gene. CDR3 sequence: CASSLGRGNEKLFF. The DNA for the CDR3 is TGCGCCAGCAGCTTGGGCAGGGGGAATGAAAAACTGTTTTTT.

CDR3 coding DNA: TGCGCCAGCAGCTTGGGGTTGAACACTGAAGCTTTCTTT. Translating it yields CASSLGLNTEAFF. The gene calls are TRBV5-1 and TRBJ1-1, with D unclear. The CDR3 is 13 amino acids. V lost 0 bases, J lost 0 bases, and 3 bases lay in between. Looked up from germline, CDR1 is SGHRS and CDR2 is YFSETQ. Full variable domain (outside the CDR3, taken from reference TRBV5-1 and TRBJ1-1): KAGVTQTPRYLIKTRGQQVTLSCSPISGHRSVSWYQQTPGQGLQFLFEYFSETQRNKGNFPGRFSGRQFSNSRSEMNVSTLELGDSALYLCASSLGLNTEAFFGQGTRLTVV.

The table lists this clone with a few counts. CDR3 in DNA: TGTGCCAGTAGTAATCAGCGGGGGGCTTCGAACACCGGGGAGCTGTTTTTT. Translated: CASSNQRGASNTGELFF. J is TRBJ2-2 and V is TRBV19, with 9 bases fitting TRBD2. The V segment lost 4 bases and the J segment 0 bases; nucleotides outside the gene matches: 6. The CDR3 runs to 17 residues. Germline values: CDR1 LNHDA, CDR2 SQIVND (reference sequence).

This chain uses TRBV7-7 with TRBJ2-5; 10 nucleotides align to TRBD1. Unmatched junction bases numbered 5, after V lost 5 bases and J lost 5 bases. Germline V gene lookup returns CDR1 SSHAT and CDR2 FNYEAQ (reference sequence). This CDR3 is 14 amino acids long. This CDR3 is CASSLTGGEETQYF. For the CDR3, the DNA is TGTGCCAGCAGCCTGACAGGGGGCGAGGAGACCCAGTACTTC.

This chain connects TRBV7-9 to TRBJ1-6; D remains unclear. Germline V gene lookup returns CDR1 SEHNR and CDR2 FQNEAQ (reference sequence). The CDR3 is made up of 12 amino acids. Trimming removed 5 bases at V and 5 bases at J, with 4 bases between. The CDR3 loop is CASSPDNSPLHF. The CDR3 bases are TGTGCCAGCAGCCCGGATAATTCACCCCTCCACTTT.

The chain employs TRBV27 and TRBJ1-6; D is ambiguous. The CDR3 extends over 14 amino acids. V gave up 1 base and J gave up 5 bases, with 6 bases separating them. Germline V lookup: CDR1 MNHEY, CDR2 SMNVEV (reference sequence). DNA for the CDR3: TGTGCCAGCAGTTTATGGGGTGATAATTCACCCCTCCACTTT. Protein sequence: CASSLWGDNSPLHF.

The V and J genes are TRBV4-3 and TRBJ1-2, with 10 bases matching TRBD1. CDR3 length: 17 amino acids. Looked up from germline, CDR1 is LGHNA and CDR2 is YSLEER. The V gene end was trimmed by 4 bases and the J gene end by 0 bases; junction bases not matched to a gene: 8. In DNA form, the CDR3 reads TGCGCCAGCAGCCCGGACGGGACAGGGGATCCTAACTATGGCTACACCTTC. Its protein is CASSPDGTGDPNYGYTF.

The chain combines TRBV12-3 or TRBV12-4 with TRBJ1-3; D uncertain. The V end was cut by 2 bases, the J end by 5 bases, with 7 bases between. The CDR3 extends over 13 amino acids. The CDR3 loop reads CASSLSGRNTIYF. The CDR3 nucleotides are TGTGCCAGCAGTTTAAGCGGAAGAAACACCATATATTTT.

The CDR3 region is CAVETGPNTEAFF. For the CDR3, the DNA is TGTGCCGTCGAAACAGGACCGAACACTGAAGCTTTCTTT. J is TRBJ1-1 and V is TRBV30; TRBD1 might be the D (5 bases). This CDR3 has 13 amino acids. Trimming took 8 bases from V and 1 from J, leaving 14 bases between them. Germline V CDR1 and CDR2: GTSNPN, SVGIG (reference sequence).

The V and J genes are TRBV7-2 and TRBJ2-1, with D possibly TRBD2 on 6 matching bases. Between the trimmed V and J ends, which lost 3 bases and 7 bases, there was a span of 13 bases. Germline assignment: CDR1 SGHTA and CDR2 FQGNSA. The CDR3 is 14 amino acids. The CDR3 sequence is CASSFGTSSNEQFF. CDR3 in DNA: TGTGCCAGCAGCTTCGGGACTTCCAGTAATGAGCAGTTCTTC.

The genes are TRBV6-4 and TRBJ1-1; 7 bases match TRBD1. This CDR3 has 13 residues. Germline V gene data show CDR1 as MRHNA and CDR2 as SNTAGT. The V segment lost 6 bases and the J segment 2 bases; nucleotides outside the gene matches: 3. In DNA, the CDR3 is TGTGCCAGCAGAAGACAGGGCAACACTGAAGCTTTCTTT. Amino acid sequence: CASRRQGNTEAFF.